A single sample is the source of the 8 T cell receptor beta chains below, sequenced in a study of T cell responses to AZD1222 COVID-19 vaccine. TCRdb's copy holds only in-frame clones and misses some; the assay was immunoSEQ multiplex PCR. The sample carries approximately 160,000 clones, roughly 93% recorded once. Sample: peripheral blood, taken on day 0 of AZD1222 vaccination. The receptors stem from an adult in good health.

CDR3 residues: CASSFEGPINNSPLHF. The CDR3, as DNA: TGCGCCAGCAGCTTTGAGGGGCCGATTAATAATTCACCCCTCCACTTT. This chain links TRBV5-1 with TRBJ1-6; D perhaps matches TRBD1 (5 bases). The CDR3 runs 16 residues. V lost 2 bases, J lost 5 bases, and 14 bases lay in between. The germline V gene has CDR1 SGHRS and CDR2 YFSETQ.

This clone occurred once. This chain joins TRBV7-3 and TRBJ2-7; no definite D call. With 4 bases removed from V and 4 bases from J, the gap between germline ends came to 11 bases. The CDR3 covers 13 residues. In germline, CDR1 is SGHTA, CDR2 FQGTGA. The CDR3, as DNA: TGTGCCAGCAGCTCTGGGCCTGGGTACGAGCAGTACTTC. It is translated as CASSSGPGYEQYF.

The chain is built from TRBV19 and TRBJ1-4; 8 nucleotides align to TRBD1. CDR3 length equals 16 residues. Germline lookup yields CDR1 LNHDA and CDR2 SQIVND (reference sequence). The V gene end was trimmed by 5 bases and the J gene end by 0 bases; junction bases not matched to a gene: 5. The CDR3 nucleotides read TGTGCCAGTAGTGGAAACAGGGGGACAACTAATGAAAAACTGTTTTTT. Protein: CASSGNRGTTNEKLFF. Based on the CDR3 plus reference TRBV19 and TRBJ1-4, the full variable domain is DGGITQSPKYLFRKEGQNVTLSCEQNLNHDAMYWYRQDPGQGLRLIYYSQIVNDFQKGDIAEGYSVSREKKESFPLTVTSAQKNPTAFYLCASSGNRGTTNEKLFFGSGTQLSVL.

The chain links TRBV28 to TRBJ1-4; tentatively, D is TRBD1 (6 bases). Between the trimmed V and J ends, which lost 11 bases and 3 bases, there was a span of 19 bases. From germline, CDR1 is MDHEN and CDR2 SYDVKM. The CDR3 runs 15 residues. CDR3 nucleotides: TGTGCCGCACAGCCGGGGGCTTTCGCTAATGAAAAACTGTTTTTT. As protein: CAAQPGAFANEKLFF.

The chain links TRBV2 to TRBJ1-6, with D possibly TRBD1 on 5 matching bases. V was trimmed by 7 bases and J by 8 bases, leaving 12 bases between them. The V gene's germline CDR1 is SNHLY and CDR2 FYNNEI. The CDR3 consists of 13 residues. CDR3 residues: CASTTQGDSPLHF. DNA for the CDR3: TGTGCCAGCACAACCCAGGGTGATTCACCCCTCCACTTT.

The chain employs TRBV2 and TRBJ1-3, with a tentative D call TRBD1 (5 bases). The CDR3 contains 16 residues. Trimming left V 4 bases short and J 8 bases short, with 21 bases between. Germline CDR1 reads SNHLY; CDR2 reads FYNNEI. CDR3 DNA sequence: TGTGCCAGCAGTGTAACCAGGGCTTCCGTGGGGCACACCATATATTTT. Translation: CASSVTRASVGHTIYF.

V is TRBV10-3 and J is TRBJ2-7; D remains unclear. Germline V CDR1 and CDR2: ENHRY, SYGVKD. This CDR3 spans 14 amino acids. V was trimmed by 5 bases and J by 0 bases, leaving 11 bases between them. CDR3 sequence: CAISRALDSYEQYF. For the CDR3, the DNA is TGTGCCATCAGTCGCGCTCTAGACTCCTACGAGCAGTACTTC.

V gene TRBV30 combines with J gene TRBJ2-5; weak D call: TRBD2 (6 bases). V lost 4 bases and J 7 bases, leaving 16 bases between the germline ends. The CDR3 runs 13 residues. CDR1 and CDR2 (germline): GTSNPN, SVGIG (reference sequence). The CDR3: CAWNPGRPGTQYF. In nucleotides, the CDR3 is TGTGCCTGGAACCCGGGGAGGCCCGGGACCCAGTACTTC.